This T cell receptor (beta chain) stems from a study of beta chain features in type 1 diabetes. About the research overall: There were approximately 110,000,000 sorted cells examined across all samples.

The investigators reverse transcribed all of the isolated RNA, so they sequenced expressed TCRB transcripts. Libraries were prepared by immunoSEQ multiplex PCR; TCRdb keeps only in-frame clonotypes and omits some of them. This sample has under 200,000 clones, with around 8.4% found just once. Trimming at V came to 3 bases and at J to 4 bases, leaving 8 bases not matched to a gene. Germline V gene sequence: CDR1 GTSNPN, CDR2 SVGIG (reference sequence). The CDR3 runs to 16 residues. General observations from the study: Short templates might get an advantage during PCR, and this would be equal in patients and controls. Significant though moderate, a shortening of TCRB CDR3s appeared in all four CD4+ subsets of Type 1 diabetes patients.

Turning to this clone: Its specificity is unknown.

The chain has TRBV30 and TRBJ2-2; 10 bases fit TRBD2. The receptor was isolated from a woman under 30 with type 1 diabetes. What was sequenced was central memory CD4+ T cells from blood. For the CDR3, the DNA is TGTGCCTGGAGAGATAGCGGGAGGCGAGGCACCGGGGAGCTGTTTTTT. Residues: CAWRDSGRRGTGELFF.